This T cell receptor (beta chain) originates from a study of blood T cell repertoires in COVID-19. Study-level background: The samples span acute and convalescent COVID-19 from the United States, Italy and Spain. The analysed material was cDNA or gDNA that came from T cells, B-cell-depleted T cells, or PBMCs.

Germline assignment: CDR1 SGHAT and CDR2 FQNNGV. This CDR3 comprises 14 residues. Trimming removed 5 bases from V and 9 bases from J; junction bases left unmatched: 6. Here immunoSEQ multiplex PCR was the method, and the copy in TCRdb shows in-frame clones only, minus some. Counted here are 350,000 to 450,000 clones, 85% occurring once; the ten biggest clones make up around 3.4%. The J gene is TRBJ1-6, the V gene TRBV11-2; 8 bases are a match to TRBD1. Sequencing was done on a sample of peripheral blood. The clonotype was recovered from a woman between 18 and 29 years old with acute or convalescent COVID-19. CDR3 coding DNA: TGTGCCAGCAGCAATGGACAGGGAATTTCACCCCTCCACTTT. Protein product: CASSNGQGISPLHF.